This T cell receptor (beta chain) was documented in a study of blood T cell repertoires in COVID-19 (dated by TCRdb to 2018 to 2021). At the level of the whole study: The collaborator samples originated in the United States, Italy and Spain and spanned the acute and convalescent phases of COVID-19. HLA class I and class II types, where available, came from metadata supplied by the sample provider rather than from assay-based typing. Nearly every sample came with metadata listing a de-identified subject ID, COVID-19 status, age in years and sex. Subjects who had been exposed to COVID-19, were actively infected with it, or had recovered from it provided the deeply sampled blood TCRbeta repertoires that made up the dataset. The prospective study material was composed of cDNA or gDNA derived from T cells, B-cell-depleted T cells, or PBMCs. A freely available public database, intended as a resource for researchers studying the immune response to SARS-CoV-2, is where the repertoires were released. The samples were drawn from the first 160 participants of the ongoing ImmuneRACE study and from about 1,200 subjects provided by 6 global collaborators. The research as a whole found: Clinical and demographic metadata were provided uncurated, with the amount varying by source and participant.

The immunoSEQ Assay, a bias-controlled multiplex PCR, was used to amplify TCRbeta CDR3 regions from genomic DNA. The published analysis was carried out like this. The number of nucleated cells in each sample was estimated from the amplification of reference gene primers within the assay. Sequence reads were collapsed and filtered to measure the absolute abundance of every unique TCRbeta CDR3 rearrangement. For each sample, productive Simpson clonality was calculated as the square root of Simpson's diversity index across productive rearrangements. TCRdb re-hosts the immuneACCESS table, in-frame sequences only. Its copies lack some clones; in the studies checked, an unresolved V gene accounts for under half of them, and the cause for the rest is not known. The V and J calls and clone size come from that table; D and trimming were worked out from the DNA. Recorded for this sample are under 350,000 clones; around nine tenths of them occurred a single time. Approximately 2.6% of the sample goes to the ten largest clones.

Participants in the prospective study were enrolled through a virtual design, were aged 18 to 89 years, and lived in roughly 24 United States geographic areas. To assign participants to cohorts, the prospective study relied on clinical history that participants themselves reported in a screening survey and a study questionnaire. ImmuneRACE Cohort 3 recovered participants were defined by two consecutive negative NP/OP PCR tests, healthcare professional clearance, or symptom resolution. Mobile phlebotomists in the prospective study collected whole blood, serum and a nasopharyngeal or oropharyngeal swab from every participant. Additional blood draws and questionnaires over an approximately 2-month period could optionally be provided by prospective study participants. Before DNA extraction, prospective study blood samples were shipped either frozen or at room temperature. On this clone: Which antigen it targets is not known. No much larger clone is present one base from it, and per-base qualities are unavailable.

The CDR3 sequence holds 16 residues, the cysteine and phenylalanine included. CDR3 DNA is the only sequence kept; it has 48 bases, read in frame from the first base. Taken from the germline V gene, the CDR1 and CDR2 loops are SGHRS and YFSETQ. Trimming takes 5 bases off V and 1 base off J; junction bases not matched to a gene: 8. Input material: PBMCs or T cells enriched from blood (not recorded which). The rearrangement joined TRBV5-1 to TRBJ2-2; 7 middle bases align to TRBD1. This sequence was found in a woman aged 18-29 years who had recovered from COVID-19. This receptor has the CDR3 CASSKTGNGNTGELFF. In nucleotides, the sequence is TGCGCCAGCAGTAAGACAGGGAATGGGAACACCGGGGAGCTGTTTTTT.